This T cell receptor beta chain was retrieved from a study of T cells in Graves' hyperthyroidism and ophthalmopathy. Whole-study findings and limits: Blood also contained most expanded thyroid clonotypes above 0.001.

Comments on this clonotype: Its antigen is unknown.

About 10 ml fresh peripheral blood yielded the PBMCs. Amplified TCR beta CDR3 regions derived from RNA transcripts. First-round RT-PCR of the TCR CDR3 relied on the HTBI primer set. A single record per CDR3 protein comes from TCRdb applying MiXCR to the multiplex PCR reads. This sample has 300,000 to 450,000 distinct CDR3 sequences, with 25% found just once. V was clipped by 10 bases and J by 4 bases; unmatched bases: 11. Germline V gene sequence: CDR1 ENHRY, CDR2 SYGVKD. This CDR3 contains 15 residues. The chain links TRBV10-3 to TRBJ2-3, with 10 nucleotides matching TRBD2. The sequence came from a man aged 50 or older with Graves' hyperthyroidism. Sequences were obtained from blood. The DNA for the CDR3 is TGTGCCACCAGGGGCAGCGGGAGGGCCGCAGATACGCAGTATTTT. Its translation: CATRGSGRAADTQYF.